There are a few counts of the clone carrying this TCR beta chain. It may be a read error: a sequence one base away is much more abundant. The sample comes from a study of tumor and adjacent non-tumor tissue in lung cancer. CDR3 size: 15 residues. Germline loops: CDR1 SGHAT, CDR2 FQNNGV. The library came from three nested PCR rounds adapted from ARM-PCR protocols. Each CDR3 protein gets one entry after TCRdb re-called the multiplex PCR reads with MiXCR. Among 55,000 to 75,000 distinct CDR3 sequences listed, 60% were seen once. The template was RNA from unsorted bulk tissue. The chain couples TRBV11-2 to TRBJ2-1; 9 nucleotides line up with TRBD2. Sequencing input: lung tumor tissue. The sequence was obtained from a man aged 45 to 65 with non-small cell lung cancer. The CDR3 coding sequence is TGTGCCAGCAGCTTAGACGGACTAGCGAGCAATGAGCAGCTCTTC. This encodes CASSLDGLASNEQLF.